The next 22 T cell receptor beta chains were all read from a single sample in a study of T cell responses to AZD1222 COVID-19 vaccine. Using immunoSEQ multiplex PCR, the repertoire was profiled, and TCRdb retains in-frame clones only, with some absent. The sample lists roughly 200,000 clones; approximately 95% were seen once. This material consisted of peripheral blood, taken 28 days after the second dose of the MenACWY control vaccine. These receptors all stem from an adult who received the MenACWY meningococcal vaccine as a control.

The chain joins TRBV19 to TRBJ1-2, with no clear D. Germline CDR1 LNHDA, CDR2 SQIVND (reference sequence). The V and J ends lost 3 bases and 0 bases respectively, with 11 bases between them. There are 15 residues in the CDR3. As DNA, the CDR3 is TGTGCCAGTAGTATTGGCAGCGACCCTAACTATGGCTACACCTTC. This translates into CASSIGSDPNYGYTF.

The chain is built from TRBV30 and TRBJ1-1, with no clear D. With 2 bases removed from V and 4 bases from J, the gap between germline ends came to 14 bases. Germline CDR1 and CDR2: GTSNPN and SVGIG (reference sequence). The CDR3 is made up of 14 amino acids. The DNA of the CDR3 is TGTGCCTGGAGTCCTCGGGCCCGGAGCACTGAAGCTTTCTTT. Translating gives CAWSPRARSTEAFF.

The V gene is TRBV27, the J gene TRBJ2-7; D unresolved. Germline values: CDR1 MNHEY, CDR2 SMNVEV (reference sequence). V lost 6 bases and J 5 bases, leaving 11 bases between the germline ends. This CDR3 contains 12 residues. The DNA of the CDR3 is TGTGCCAGCAGACGACCTCCTAACGAGCAGTACTTC. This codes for CASRRPPNEQYF.

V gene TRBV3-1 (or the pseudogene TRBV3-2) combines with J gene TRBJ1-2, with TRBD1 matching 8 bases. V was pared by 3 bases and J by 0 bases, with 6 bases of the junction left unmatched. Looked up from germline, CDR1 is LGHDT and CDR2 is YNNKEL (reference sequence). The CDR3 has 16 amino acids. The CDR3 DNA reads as TGTGCCAGCAGCCAGGACAGGGTAGTACCTAACTATGGCTACACCTTC. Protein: CASSQDRVVPNYGYTF.

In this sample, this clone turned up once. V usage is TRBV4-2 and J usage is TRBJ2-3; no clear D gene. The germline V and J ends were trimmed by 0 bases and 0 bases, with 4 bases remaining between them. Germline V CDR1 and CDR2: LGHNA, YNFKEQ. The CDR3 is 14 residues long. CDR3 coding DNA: TGTGCCAGCAGCCAAGATACTAGCACAGATACGCAGTATTTT. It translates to CASSQDTSTDTQYF.

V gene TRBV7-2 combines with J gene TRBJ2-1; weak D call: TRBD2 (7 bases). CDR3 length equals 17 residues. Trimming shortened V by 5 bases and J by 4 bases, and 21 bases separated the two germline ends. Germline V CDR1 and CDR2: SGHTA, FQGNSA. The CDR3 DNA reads TGTGCCAGCAGCGCCCATCGTATTGGGGGGGCTTACAATGAGCAGTTCTTC. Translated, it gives CASSAHRIGGAYNEQFF.

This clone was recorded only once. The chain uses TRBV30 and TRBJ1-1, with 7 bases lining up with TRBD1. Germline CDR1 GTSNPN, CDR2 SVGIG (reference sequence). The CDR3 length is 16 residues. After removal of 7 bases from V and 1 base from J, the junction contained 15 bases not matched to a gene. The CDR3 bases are TGTGCCTATAATGTACGGAGGGGGCAAAGGAACACTGAAGCTTTCTTT. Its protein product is CAYNVRRGQRNTEAFF. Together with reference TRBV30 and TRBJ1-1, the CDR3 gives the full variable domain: SQTIHQWPATLVQPVGSPLSLECTVEGTSNPNLYWYRQAAGRGLQLLFYSVGIGQISSEVPQNLSASRPQDRQFILSSKKLLLSDSGFYLCAYNVRRGQRNTEAFFGQGTRLTVV.

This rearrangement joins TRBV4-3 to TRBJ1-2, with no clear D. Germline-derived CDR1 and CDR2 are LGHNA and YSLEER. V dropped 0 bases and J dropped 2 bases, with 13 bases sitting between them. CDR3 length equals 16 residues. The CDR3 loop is CASSQEFFAANYGYTF. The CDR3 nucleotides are TGCGCCAGCAGCCAAGAATTTTTCGCGGCGAACTATGGCTACACCTTC.

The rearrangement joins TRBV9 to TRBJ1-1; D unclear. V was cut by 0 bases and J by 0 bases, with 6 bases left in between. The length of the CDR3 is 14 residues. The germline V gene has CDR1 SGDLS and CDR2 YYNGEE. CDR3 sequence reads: CASSVAVMNTEAFF. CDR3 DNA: TGTGCCAGCAGCGTAGCTGTGATGAACACTGAAGCTTTCTTT.

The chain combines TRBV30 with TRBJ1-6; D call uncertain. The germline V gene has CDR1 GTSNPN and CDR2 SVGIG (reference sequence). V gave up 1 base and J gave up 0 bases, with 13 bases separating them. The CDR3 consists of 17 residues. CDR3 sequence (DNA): TGTGCCTGGAGTGGAGGACTGGGGAGCTCCTATAATTCACCCCTCCACTTT. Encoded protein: CAWSGGLGSSYNSPLHF.

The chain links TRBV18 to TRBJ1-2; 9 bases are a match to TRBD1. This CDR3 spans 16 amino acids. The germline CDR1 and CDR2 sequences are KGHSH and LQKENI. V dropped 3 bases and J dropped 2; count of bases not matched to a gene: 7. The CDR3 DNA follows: TGTGCCAGCTCACCCTCGGACAGGGGCATCAACTATGGCTACACCTTC. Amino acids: CASSPSDRGINYGYTF.

CDR3 DNA: TGTGCCAGCAGTTCCCAGACGGGTATGAACACTGAAGCTTTCTTT. Protein sequence: CASSSQTGMNTEAFF. The chain joins TRBV28 to TRBJ1-1, with no clear D. This CDR3 comprises 15 residues. Germline V gene data show CDR1 as MDHEN and CDR2 as SYDVKM. Trimming pared 4 bases from V and 0 bases from J, leaving 12 bases between.

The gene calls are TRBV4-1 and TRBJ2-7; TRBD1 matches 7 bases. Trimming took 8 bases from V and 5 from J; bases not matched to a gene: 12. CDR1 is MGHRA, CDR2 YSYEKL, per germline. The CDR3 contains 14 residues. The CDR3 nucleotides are TGCGCCAGCCAAATAACACAGGGGATCCACGAGCAGTACTTC. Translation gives CASQITQGIHEQYF.

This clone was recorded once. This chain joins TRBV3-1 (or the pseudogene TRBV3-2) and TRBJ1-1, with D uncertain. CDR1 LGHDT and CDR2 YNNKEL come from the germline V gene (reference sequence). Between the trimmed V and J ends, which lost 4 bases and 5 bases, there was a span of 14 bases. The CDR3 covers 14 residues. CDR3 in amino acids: CASSPDIVLTEAFF. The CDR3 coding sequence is TGTGCCAGCAGCCCAGACATCGTTCTAACTGAAGCTTTCTTT.

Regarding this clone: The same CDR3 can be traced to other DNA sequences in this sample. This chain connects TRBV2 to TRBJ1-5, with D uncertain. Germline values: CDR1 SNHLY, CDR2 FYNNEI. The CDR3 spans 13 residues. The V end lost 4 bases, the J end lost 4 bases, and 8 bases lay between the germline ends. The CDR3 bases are TGTGCCAGCAGTGGGACGGGGAATCAGCCCCAGCATTTT. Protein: CASSGTGNQPQHF.

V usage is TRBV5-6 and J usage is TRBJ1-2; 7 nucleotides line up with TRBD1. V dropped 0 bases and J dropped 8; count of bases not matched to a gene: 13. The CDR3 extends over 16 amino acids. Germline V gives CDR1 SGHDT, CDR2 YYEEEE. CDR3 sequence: CASSLDPNRGRRGYTF. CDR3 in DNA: TGTGCCAGCAGCTTGGATCCCAACAGGGGCAGACGGGGCTACACCTTC.

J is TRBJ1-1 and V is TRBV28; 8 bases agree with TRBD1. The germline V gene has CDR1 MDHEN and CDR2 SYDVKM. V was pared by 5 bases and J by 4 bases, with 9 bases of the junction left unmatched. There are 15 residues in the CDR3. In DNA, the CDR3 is TGTGCCAGCAGTCCCCGAGGACAGGGCGCCACTGAAGCTTTCTTT. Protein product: CASSPRGQGATEAFF.

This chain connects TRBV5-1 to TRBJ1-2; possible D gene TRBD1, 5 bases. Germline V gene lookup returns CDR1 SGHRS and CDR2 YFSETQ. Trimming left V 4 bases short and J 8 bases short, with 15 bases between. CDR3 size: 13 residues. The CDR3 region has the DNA TGCGCCAGCAGCAGACCCGGGACGGAGGGCTACACCTTC. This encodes CASSRPGTEGYTF.

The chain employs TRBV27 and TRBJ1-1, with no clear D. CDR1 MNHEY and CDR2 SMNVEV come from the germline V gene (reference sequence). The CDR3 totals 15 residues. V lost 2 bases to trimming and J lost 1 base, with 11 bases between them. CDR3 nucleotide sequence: TGTGCCAGCAGTTTACTTCTCGGGTCGAACACTGAAGCTTTCTTT. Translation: CASSLLLGSNTEAFF.

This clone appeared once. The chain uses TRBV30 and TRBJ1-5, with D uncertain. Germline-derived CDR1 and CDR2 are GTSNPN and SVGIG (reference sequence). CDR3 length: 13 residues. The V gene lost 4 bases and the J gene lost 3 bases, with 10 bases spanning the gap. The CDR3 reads CAWKGSDNQPQHF. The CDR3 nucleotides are TGTGCCTGGAAGGGATCGGACAATCAGCCCCAGCATTTT.

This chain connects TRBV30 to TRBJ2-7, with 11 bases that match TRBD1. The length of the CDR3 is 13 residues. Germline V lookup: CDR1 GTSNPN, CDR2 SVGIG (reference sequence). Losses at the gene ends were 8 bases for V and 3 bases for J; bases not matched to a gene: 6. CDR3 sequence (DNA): TGTGCCCGTTCCGGGACAGGGGGCTACGAGCAGTACTTC. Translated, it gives CARSGTGGYEQYF.

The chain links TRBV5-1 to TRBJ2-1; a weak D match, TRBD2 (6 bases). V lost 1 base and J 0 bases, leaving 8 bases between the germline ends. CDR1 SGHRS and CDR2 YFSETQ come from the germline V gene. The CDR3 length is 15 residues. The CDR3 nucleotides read TGCGCCAGCAGCTTGAGCGGGTACTCCTACAATGAGCAGTTCTTC. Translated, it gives CASSLSGYSYNEQFF.